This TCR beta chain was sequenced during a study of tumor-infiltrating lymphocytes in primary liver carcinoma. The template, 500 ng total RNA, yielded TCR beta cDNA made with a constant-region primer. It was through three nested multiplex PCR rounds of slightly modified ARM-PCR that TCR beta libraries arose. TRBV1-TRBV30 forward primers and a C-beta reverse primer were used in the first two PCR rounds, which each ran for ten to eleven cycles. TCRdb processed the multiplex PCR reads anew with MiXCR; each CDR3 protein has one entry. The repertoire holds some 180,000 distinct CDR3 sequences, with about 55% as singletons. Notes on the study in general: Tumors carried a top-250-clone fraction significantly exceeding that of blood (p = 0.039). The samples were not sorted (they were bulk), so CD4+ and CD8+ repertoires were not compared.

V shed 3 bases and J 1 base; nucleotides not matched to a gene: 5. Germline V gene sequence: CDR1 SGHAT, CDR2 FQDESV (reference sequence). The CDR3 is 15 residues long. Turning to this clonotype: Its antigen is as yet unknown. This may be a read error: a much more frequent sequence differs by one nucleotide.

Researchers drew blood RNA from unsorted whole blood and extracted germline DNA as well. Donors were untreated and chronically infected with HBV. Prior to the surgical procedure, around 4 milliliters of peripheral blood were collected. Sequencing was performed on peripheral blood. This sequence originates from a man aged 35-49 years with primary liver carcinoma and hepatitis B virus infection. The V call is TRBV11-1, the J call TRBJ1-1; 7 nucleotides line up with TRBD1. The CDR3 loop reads CASSFGQAGNTEAFF. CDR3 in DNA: TGTGCCAGCAGCTTCGGACAGGCGGGGAACACTGAAGCTTTCTTT.